These 8 T cell receptor beta chains came from one sample sequenced in a study of cytomegalovirus exposure and HLA in healthy donors. It was with 60 Vbeta and 13 Jbeta primers that the PCR ran. Sequencing used immunoSEQ multiplex PCR; TCRdb keeps in-frame clones, though not all of them. This sample carries 95,000 to 150,000 clones, less than 90% of them seen once, and the ten largest clones take over 0.2%. Sequenced material: PBMCs. These receptor sequences come from a man aged 50-59 years in good health and CMV-seronegative.

The V gene is TRBV27, the J gene TRBJ1-6; D may be TRBD1 (6 bases). CDR1 MNHEY and CDR2 SMNVEV come from the germline V gene (reference sequence). The V end was cut by 3 bases, the J end by 7 bases, with 13 bases between. The CDR3 runs 15 residues. CDR3 bases: TGTGCCAGCAGTTTCGTACAGGGTCAGAATTCACCCCTCCACTTT. This translates into CASSFVQGQNSPLHF.

This clone was seen only a few times. The chain couples TRBV5-8 to TRBJ1-4; no reliable D call. V lost 1 base and J 6 bases, leaving 4 bases between the germline ends. This CDR3 is 12 amino acids long. CDR1 SGHTS and CDR2 YDEGEE come from the germline V gene. The CDR3 coding sequence is TGTGCCAGCAGCTTGCCCTATGAAAAACTGTTTTTT. Its translation is CASSLPYEKLFF.

V is TRBV25-1 and J is TRBJ2-5, with 9 bases that match TRBD2. There are 15 residues in the CDR3. CDR1 MGHDK and CDR2 SYGVNS come from the germline V gene. The ends lost 9 bases at V and 5 bases at J; junction bases unmatched: 13. The chain's CDR3 is CASGMGGRALETQYF. The CDR3 bases are TGTGCCAGTGGGATGGGCGGGAGGGCCCTGGAGACCCAGTACTTC.

V gene TRBV28 combines with J gene TRBJ1-3; 10 nucleotides align to TRBD1. The CDR3 is made up of 16 amino acids. Germline V gives CDR1 MDHEN, CDR2 SYDVKM. V lost 7 bases to trimming and J lost 9 bases; unmatched junction nucleotides: 15. The CDR3 spells CASNPSGTGVRVTIYF. In DNA form, the CDR3 reads TGTGCCAGCAACCCGTCGGGGACAGGGGTGCGTGTCACCATATATTTT.

The chain is built from TRBV2 and TRBJ2-2; no clear D gene. V shed 1 base and J shed 0 bases, with 6 bases lying between them. The CDR3 has 15 amino acids. Germline lookup yields CDR1 SNHLY and CDR2 FYNNEI. CDR3 protein: CASSEEIANTGELFF. CDR3 in DNA: TGTGCCAGCAGTGAAGAAATCGCGAACACCGGGGAGCTGTTTTTT.

The chain is built from TRBV4-1 and TRBJ2-7, with 8 bases matching TRBD1. Germline lookup yields CDR1 MGHRA and CDR2 YSYEKL. The CDR3 is 20 residues long. V gave up 1 base and J gave up 4 bases; unmatched junction bases: 21. The DNA of the CDR3 is TGCGCCAGCAGCCAAGGGATCACGGACAGGGATCAATTATGGTCGTACGAGCAGTACTTC. Protein: CASSQGITDRDQLWSYEQYF.

The V gene is TRBV4-2, the J gene TRBJ2-3; 8 positions agree with TRBD2. The germline V gene has CDR1 LGHNA and CDR2 YNFKEQ. The CDR3 length is 17 residues. Losses at the gene ends were 4 bases for V and 5 bases for J; bases not matched to a gene: 14. CDR3 protein: CASSPRAGSGIGDTQYF. CDR3 nucleotides: TGTGCCAGCAGCCCCCGGGCTGGTAGCGGGATAGGAGATACGCAGTATTTT.

V gene TRBV7-3 combines with J gene TRBJ2-5; maybe TRBD2 (6 bases). CDR1 SGHTA and CDR2 FQGTGA come from the germline V gene. Trimming left V 5 bases short and J 4 bases short, with 14 bases between. The CDR3 has 14 amino acids. The CDR3 loop is CASSPGTRGETQYF. The CDR3 DNA reads as TGTGCCAGCAGCCCCGGGACTCGAGGAGAGACCCAGTACTTC.